This TCR beta chain was captured by sequencing in a study of T cell responses to AZD1222 COVID-19 vaccine. CDR3 length: 13 residues. J gave up 4 bases and V 3 bases, and 0 bases lay outside the gene matches. CDR1 is MNHEY, CDR2 SMNVEV, per germline (reference sequence). Study-level points and caveats: White British ancestry dominated among donors, who included more females, and clonal diversity was possibly underestimated. Across spike, vaccine-associated CD4 TCRs were found, dominant at 160-218 and 743-854. Samples come after the peak T cell response, not at day 14. Baseline serostatus was positive in only six or seven AZD1222 recipients.

As concerns this clone: Its target is unknown.

The assay was immunoSEQ multiplex PCR, and TCRdb's table has in-frame clones only and misses some. The table lists 170,000 or so clones, about nine tenths of them singletons, with approximately 3% in the top ten. This clonotype originated in an adult in good health. Sequencing used peripheral blood, obtained on day 0 of AZD1222 vaccination. This rearrangement joins TRBV27 to TRBJ2-1; 7 bases map to TRBD1. DNA of the CDR3: TGTGCCAGCAGTTTGACAGGGTACAATGAGCAGTTCTTC. It is translated as CASSLTGYNEQFF.